This TCR beta chain originates from a study of response to subunit inactivated influenza vaccine. Whole-study results and caveats: The authors suggested that few new T cells are recruited per seasonal influenza vaccination.

The V gene lost 3 bases and the J gene lost 5 bases, with 13 bases spanning the gap. The CDR3 covers 14 residues. This clonotype has a handful of counts. What it binds is not known. TCRdb fed the RT-PCR reads into MiXCR, producing one record per CDR3 protein. Of some 800,000 distinct CDR3 sequences detected, around 20% appear once; the ten largest clones hold about 10%. The chain has TRBV12-3 or TRBV12-4 and TRBJ1-1, with D unclear. The clonotype comes from a man in his fifties or sixties who received an inactivated influenza vaccine. This specimen was PBMCs from blood, taken 4 to 6 days after vaccination. The CDR3 is CASSFRRRSTEAFF. The CDR3 DNA is TGTGCCAGCAGTTTTAGGAGAAGGAGTACTGAAGCTTTCTTT.